This entry describes one T cell receptor (beta chain). The entry originates in a study of cytomegalovirus exposure and HLA in healthy donors. Here immunoSEQ multiplex PCR was the method, and the copy in TCRdb shows in-frame clones only, minus some. The table shows over 150,000 clones, with roughly 86% occurring only once. This CDR3 has 16 amino acids. Trimming took 4 bases from V and 4 from J; bases not matched to a gene: 5. CDR1 and CDR2 (germline): MNHNS, SASEGT. Sequenced material: PBMCs. The chain has TRBV6-1 and TRBJ2-1, with 12 bases lining up with TRBD2. The TCR was taken from a human donor in good health. The CDR3 loop is CASSGKLAGGYNEQFF. CDR3 DNA sequence: TGTGCCAGCAGTGGTAAACTAGCGGGAGGTTACAATGAGCAGTTCTTC.